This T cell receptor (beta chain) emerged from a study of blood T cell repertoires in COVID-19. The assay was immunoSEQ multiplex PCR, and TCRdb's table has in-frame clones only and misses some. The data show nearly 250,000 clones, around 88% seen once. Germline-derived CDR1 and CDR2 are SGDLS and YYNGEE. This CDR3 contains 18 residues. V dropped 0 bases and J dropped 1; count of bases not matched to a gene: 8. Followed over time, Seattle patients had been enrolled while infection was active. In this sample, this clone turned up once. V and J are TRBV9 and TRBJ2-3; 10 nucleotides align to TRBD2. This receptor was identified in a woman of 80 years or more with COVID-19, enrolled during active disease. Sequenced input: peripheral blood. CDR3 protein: CASSVAAGGLGGTDTQYF. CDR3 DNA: TGTGCCAGCAGCGTAGCAGCGGGGGGGCTGGGGGGCACAGATACGCAGTATTTT.